Listed here are 32 T cell receptor beta chains from one sample, sequenced in a study of CD8+CD57+ T cells in acquired aplastic anemia. TCR beta VDJ and CDR3 profiling used genomic DNA as template. From the reads, TCRdb called clonotypes with MiXCR, one entry per CDR3 protein. The repertoire holds 80,000 to 100,000 distinct CDR3 sequences, with roughly two thirds as singletons. Selection for sequencing was limited to patients who had shown CD8+CD57+ cell expansion by flow cytometry. Sequenced: sorted CD4+, CD8+, or CD8+CD57+ T cells (not recorded which) from PBMCs. These receptors were collected from a human donor with aplastic anemia.

This clonotype turned up a few times. The J gene is TRBJ2-5, the V gene TRBV15; 8 nucleotides agree with TRBD2. Trimming took 1 base from V and 7 from J; bases not matched to a gene: 11. Germline V lookup: CDR1 LNHNV, CDR2 YYDKDF (reference sequence). The CDR3 spans 16 residues. The DNA of the CDR3 is TGTGCCACCAGCAGAGGTAGCGGGGCTACACTTGGGACCCAGTACTTC. Translating gives CATSRGSGATLGTQYF.

This sequence joins TRBV2 and TRBJ1-2; unclear D gene. V lost 1 base to trimming and J lost 2 bases, with 11 bases between them. This CDR3 is 15 amino acids long. CDR1 and CDR2 (germline): SNHLY, FYNNEI. CDR3 DNA: TGTGCCAGCAGTGAAGGATCCGGACCCAACTATGGCTACACCTTC. It is translated as CASSEGSGPNYGYTF.

The chain has TRBV20-1 and TRBJ1-1; D not certain. Germline CDR1 reads DFQATT; CDR2 reads SNEGSKA (reference sequence). The CDR3 runs to 12 residues. V was trimmed by 4 bases and J by 0 bases, leaving 6 bases between them. Written as DNA, the CDR3 is TGCAGTGCTATTTCGATGAACACTGAAGCTTTCTTT. As protein: CSAISMNTEAFF.

This clonotype has only a few counts. The chain combines TRBV15 with TRBJ2-2; D remains ambiguous. CDR1 is LNHNV, CDR2 YYDKDF, per germline (reference sequence). Trimming removed 0 bases at V and 8 bases at J, with 13 bases between. The CDR3 is made up of 15 amino acids. The DNA of the CDR3 is TGTGCCACCAGCAGAGACTTAACAGTGTTGGGGGAGCTGTTTTTT. This translates into CATSRDLTVLGELFF.

This clonotype was found many times. V is TRBV19 and J is TRBJ2-1, with D possibly being TRBD1 or TRBD2 (5 bases each). The V end was cut by 5 bases, the J end by 7 bases, with 12 bases between. The CDR3 has 13 amino acids. Germline loops: CDR1 LNHDA, CDR2 SQIVND (reference sequence). The CDR3, as DNA: TGTGCCAGTAGTCCGGGGCTGTGGAATGAGCAGTTCTTC. It translates to CASSPGLWNEQFF.

Comments on this clonotype: An end of the junction does not agree with germline; a read error may underlie this. The chain uses TRBV10-3 and TRBJ1-1; D is uncertain. Looked up from germline, CDR1 is ENHRY and CDR2 is SYGVKD. The CDR3 extends over 14 amino acids. The CDR3 sequence is CASSAGSMNTEAFF. CDR3 in DNA: TGTGCCAGCAGTGCGGGATCCATGAACACTGAAGCTTTCTTT.

The chain recombines TRBV19 with TRBJ2-5, with 7 positions matching TRBD1. The V and J ends lost 3 bases and 9 bases, in that order; junction bases with no gene match: 10. The CDR3 length is 14 residues. Germline CDR1 and CDR2: LNHDA and SQIVND (reference sequence). This CDR3 is CASSMDRPDEAQYF. The CDR3 DNA reads as TGTGCCAGTAGTATGGACAGGCCTGACGAGGCCCAGTACTTC.

A single count supports this clonotype. The rearrangement joins TRBV25-1 to TRBJ1-1; perhaps TRBD1 as D (6 bases). The CDR3 has 12 residues. The V end was cut by 8 bases, the J end by 4 bases, with 11 bases between. Germline assignment: CDR1 MGHDK and CDR2 SYGVNS. CDR3 residues: CASSGTLTEAFF. The CDR3 DNA follows: TGTGCCAGCTCCGGGACACTCACTGAAGCTTTCTTT.

Notes on this clonotype: A clone one base away is much larger, so this may be a read error. This chain connects TRBV12-3 or TRBV12-4 to TRBJ2-3; either TRBD1 or TRBD2 may supply D (5 bases each). With 8 bases removed from V and 3 bases from J, the gap between germline ends came to 21 bases. This CDR3 contains 16 residues. As DNA, the CDR3 is TGTGCCAGCCCTCCTTGGGGCCTTAGCGCGACAGATACGCAGTATTTT. Its protein is CASPPWGLSATDTQYF.

The chain links TRBV15 to TRBJ1-4; D gene ambiguous. The V gene's germline CDR1 is LNHNV and CDR2 YYDKDF (reference sequence). With 1 base removed from V and 7 bases from J, the gap between germline ends came to 10 bases. CDR3 length: 14 residues. The CDR3 sequence is CATSRGGEFEKLFF. The CDR3 DNA is TGTGCCACCAGCAGAGGAGGAGAATTTGAAAAACTGTTTTTT.

This clonotype has just a few counts. The V call is TRBV10-3, the J call TRBJ1-2, with TRBD1 identical over 12 bases. The CDR3 has 15 amino acids. V trimming: 3 bases; J trimming: 8 bases; junction bases outside the gene matches: 7. In germline, CDR1 is ENHRY, CDR2 SYGVKD. In DNA, the CDR3 is TGTGCCATCAGTGACCCGGGACAGGGGGCGCGGGGCTACACCTTC. Its protein is CAISDPGQGARGYTF.

The chain couples TRBV7-6 to TRBJ2-2, with 7 bases lining up with TRBD2. V trimming: 0 bases; J trimming: 0 bases; junction bases outside the gene matches: 4. Germline CDR1 is SGHVS and CDR2 is FNYEAQ. The CDR3 covers 17 residues. The CDR3, as DNA: TGTGCCAGCAGCTTAGCCGCGGGAGAAACGAACACCGGGGAGCTGTTTTTT. It is translated as CASSLAAGETNTGELFF.

Points on this clonotype: Sequence at one end of the junction differs from germline and may be a read error. The chain couples TRBV2 to TRBJ2-3; 7 bases map to TRBD2. In germline, CDR1 is SNHLY, CDR2 FYNNEI. The CDR3 covers 17 residues. CDR3 nucleotide sequence: TGTGCCACCGAGACGACTTGCGGGAGATTGGGCACAGATTCGCAGTATTTT. It translates to CATETTCGRLGTDSQYF. The whole variable domain, filled in from reference TRBV2 and TRBJ2-3, reads EPEVTQTPSHQVTQMGQEVILRCVPISNHLYFYWYRQILGQKVEFLVSFYNNEISEKSEIFDDQFSVERPDGSNFTLKIRSTKLEDSAMYFCATETTCGRLGTDSQYFGPGTRLTVL.

This clonotype showed up just once. V is TRBV6-6 and J is TRBJ2-5; TRBD2 agrees at 9 bases. The CDR3 is 13 residues long. V trimming: 9 bases; J trimming: 1 base; junction bases outside the gene matches: 3. In germline, CDR1 is MNHNY, CDR2 SVGAGI (reference sequence). The chain's CDR3 is CASASGIQETQYF. CDR3 bases: TGTGCCAGTGCTAGCGGGATCCAAGAGACCCAGTACTTC.

The CDR3 DNA reads TGCGCCAGCGCTCGGGCAACGGGACAGGTGAACTACGAGCAGTACTTC. As protein: CASARATGQVNYEQYF. The chain employs TRBV10-2 and TRBJ2-7; TRBD1 matches 8 bases. CDR3 length equals 16 residues. The V and J ends lost 8 bases and 3 bases, in that order; junction bases with no gene match: 15. The V gene's germline CDR1 is WSHSY and CDR2 SAAADI.

J is TRBJ2-5 and V is TRBV27; 9 positions match TRBD1. This CDR3 is built from 15 residues. After removal of 3 bases from V and 5 bases from J, the junction contained 7 bases not matched to a gene. Germline CDR1 is MNHEY and CDR2 is SMNVEV (reference sequence). CDR3 sequence reads: CASSFGDRVWETQYF. The CDR3 DNA follows: TGTGCCAGCAGTTTTGGGGACAGGGTATGGGAGACCCAGTACTTC.

The rearrangement joins TRBV5-1 to TRBJ1-1, with 10 nucleotides matching TRBD1. V shed 1 base, J shed 4 bases, and the junction held 10 bases outside the gene matches. CDR1 and CDR2 (germline): SGHRS, YFSETQ. The CDR3 runs to 17 residues. In nucleotides, the CDR3 is TGCGCCAGCAGCTTGACGGGACAGGGGACGGCGTTCACTGAAGCTTTCTTT. Amino acid sequence: CASSLTGQGTAFTEAFF.

This clonotype was picked up a small number of times. V is TRBV10-3 and J is TRBJ2-5; 7 nucleotides agree with TRBD2. The V and J ends lost 3 bases and 4 bases, in that order; junction bases with no gene match: 11. Germline-derived CDR1 and CDR2 are ENHRY and SYGVKD. The CDR3 contains 16 residues. CDR3 nucleotides: TGTGCCATCAGTGATCCGAGCGGGATGCAGGGAGAGACCCAGTACTTC. As protein: CAISDPSGMQGETQYF.

The chain links TRBV2 to TRBJ2-7; 10 nucleotides line up with TRBD1. Trimming took 6 bases from V and 4 from J; bases not matched to a gene: 6. Germline lookup yields CDR1 SNHLY and CDR2 FYNNEI. This CDR3 comprises 14 residues. The CDR3 region is CASSPGTGEYEQYF. The CDR3 nucleotides are TGTGCCAGCAGCCCTGGGACAGGGGAGTACGAGCAGTACTTC.

This clonotype was counted many times. This sequence joins TRBV9 and TRBJ1-1; D gene uncertain. This CDR3 has 12 residues. V lost 4 bases and J 3 bases, leaving 7 bases between the germline ends. Germline CDR1 and CDR2: SGDLS and YYNGEE. The CDR3 bases are TGTGCCAGCAGCCCCCGTGACACTGAAGCTTTCTTT. It yields the protein CASSPRDTEAFF.

Comment on this clonotype: A read error may account for a junction end that differs from germline. This chain connects TRBV29-1 to TRBJ2-5, with D possibly TRBD2 on 5 matching bases. The CDR3 runs 13 residues. Germline values: CDR1 SQVTM, CDR2 ANQGSEA. The CDR3 DNA is TGTAGCGTTGCCCTTAGGGATGGGGTGACCCAGTACTTC. Protein product: CSVALRDGVTQYF.

The chain has TRBV29-1 and TRBJ1-1; D might be TRBD1 (6 bases). The V gene lost 4 bases and the J gene lost 3 bases, with 15 bases spanning the gap. CDR3 length equals 14 residues. Germline CDR1 reads SQVTM; CDR2 reads ANQGSEA. The CDR3 sequence: CSVGGLGRDTEAFF. In DNA form, the CDR3 reads TGCAGCGTTGGGGGGCTGGGGCGCGACACTGAAGCTTTCTTT.

The V gene is TRBV29-1, the J gene TRBJ1-5, with D maybe TRBD1 (5 bases). Deletions cut 0 bases from V and 3 bases from J, with 6 bases between. The germline V gene encodes CDR1 SQVTM and CDR2 ANQGSEA. This CDR3 is built from 13 residues. The CDR3 reads CSVEEGVNQPQHF. The DNA for the CDR3 is TGCAGCGTTGAAGAAGGGGTCAATCAGCCCCAGCATTTT.

V gene TRBV10-3 combines with J gene TRBJ1-2; a weak D match, TRBD1 (5 bases). Looked up from germline, CDR1 is ENHRY and CDR2 is SYGVKD. V was cut by 3 bases and J by 9 bases, with 23 bases left in between. This CDR3 region has 16 residues. CDR3 sequence: CAISDPGDAHPLSYTF. CDR3 in DNA: TGTGCCATCAGTGACCCCGGGGACGCCCATCCCTTGAGCTACACCTTC.

The chain employs TRBV4-2 and TRBJ1-1; 7 nucleotides match TRBD1. The CDR3 has 15 amino acids. Germline CDR1 LGHNA, CDR2 YNFKEQ. Trimming removed 1 base from V and 7 bases from J; junction bases left unmatched: 9. Here the CDR3 reads CASSQGGRQGSEAFF. The CDR3 DNA follows: TGTGCCAGCAGCCAAGGAGGACGACAGGGTAGTGAAGCTTTCTTT.

The chain combines TRBV24-1 with TRBJ1-5; 7 bases map to TRBD1. The CDR3 runs 16 residues. V gave up 4 bases and J gave up 1 base; unmatched junction bases: 6. The V gene's germline CDR1 is KGHDR and CDR2 SFDVKD. The CDR3 is CATSDQQGVSNQPQHF. Here the CDR3 DNA reads TGTGCCACCAGTGACCAGCAGGGGGTAAGCAATCAGCCCCAGCATTTT.

V gene TRBV15 combines with J gene TRBJ2-6; a possible D gene is TRBD1 (5 bases). V was pared by 2 bases and J by 8 bases, with 10 bases between. The length of the CDR3 is 14 residues. Germline CDR1 is LNHNV and CDR2 is YYDKDF (reference sequence). The CDR3: CATSRRTGPNVLTF. DNA for the CDR3: TGTGCCACCAGCAGAAGAACAGGTCCCAACGTCCTGACTTTC.

This clonotype showed up just a few times. This chain links TRBV15 with TRBJ2-3; no firm D call. CDR3 length: 13 amino acids. Trimming took off 3 bases at V and 4 bases at J, with 8 bases between the two ends. Germline CDR1 reads LNHNV; CDR2 reads YYDKDF (reference sequence). CDR3 nucleotide sequence: TGTGCCACCAGCAGGGACGGAGCAGATACGCAGTATTTT. Its protein product is CATSRDGADTQYF.

The chain recombines TRBV12-3 or TRBV12-4 with TRBJ2-2; D could derive from TRBD1 or TRBD2 (6 bases each). The CDR3 is 13 residues long. V was clipped by 2 bases and J by 7 bases, with 8 bases between them. The CDR3 sequence is CASSLKGGGELFF. DNA of the CDR3: TGTGCCAGCAGTTTAAAGGGGGGCGGGGAGCTGTTTTTT.

Concerning this clonotype itself: A junction end diverges from the germline sequence, so it may reflect a read error. V is TRBV7-6 and J is TRBJ1-6; TRBD1 agrees at 7 bases. This CDR3 comprises 18 residues. The germline V gene encodes CDR1 SGHVS and CDR2 FNYEAQ. This CDR3 is CASSLQIQGSSYNSPFHF. CDR3 bases: TGTGCCAGCAGCTTACAGATACAGGGGTCCTCCTATAATTCACCCTTCCACTTT.

This chain uses TRBV20-1 with TRBJ1-5, with D unclear. The germline CDR1 and CDR2 sequences are DFQATT and SNEGSKA (reference sequence). There are 13 residues in the CDR3. Deletions cut 1 base from V and 4 bases from J, with 8 bases between. Here the CDR3 DNA reads TGCAGTGCTAGAGTACTGAAAAATCAGCCCCAGCATTTT. Its protein product is CSARVLKNQPQHF.

The V gene is TRBV20-1, the J gene TRBJ2-2, with D possibly called TRBD1 or TRBD2 (5 bases each). Germline-derived CDR1 and CDR2 are DFQATT and SNEGSKA (reference sequence). This CDR3 is built from 16 residues. Trimming took 3 bases from V and 0 from J, leaving 14 bases between them. The CDR3 nucleotides read TGCAGTGCTAGGCGCCCCGGGACGCCGAACACCGGGGAGCTGTTTTTT. Protein sequence: CSARRPGTPNTGELFF.